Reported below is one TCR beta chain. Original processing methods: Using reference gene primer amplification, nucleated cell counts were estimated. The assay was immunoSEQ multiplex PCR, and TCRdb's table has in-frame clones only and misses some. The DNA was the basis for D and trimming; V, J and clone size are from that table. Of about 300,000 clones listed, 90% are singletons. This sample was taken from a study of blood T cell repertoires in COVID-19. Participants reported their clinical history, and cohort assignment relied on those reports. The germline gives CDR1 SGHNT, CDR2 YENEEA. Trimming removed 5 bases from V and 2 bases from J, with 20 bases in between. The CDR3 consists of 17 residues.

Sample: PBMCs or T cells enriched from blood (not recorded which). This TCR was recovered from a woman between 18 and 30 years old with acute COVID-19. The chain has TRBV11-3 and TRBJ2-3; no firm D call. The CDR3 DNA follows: TGTGCCAGCAGCCGCCTGGCGTGGAGAGTATTCACAGATACGCAGTATTTT. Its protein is CASSRLAWRVFTDTQYF.